This TCR beta chain was captured in a study of regulatory T cells in long-lasting Graves disease. Points from the study as a whole: Favored usage of TRBV28, TRBJ1-2 and TRBJ2-5 was recorded in persistent disease.

CDR3 length equals 15 residues. Trimming cost V 3 bases and J 4 bases, with 15 bases left between them. As for time point: newly diagnosed GD, antithyroid drugs for less than 3 months. From PBMCs, RNA was extracted and then used to make the TCR library. This clonotype was detected many times. Its antigen is as yet unknown. Libraries of TCR beta came from iRepertoire HTBI primers plus Arm-PCR of CDR3 regions. One entry per CDR3 protein results from TCRdb running MiXCR on the multiplex PCR reads. This sample yields around 240,000 distinct CDR3 sequences, of which 15% to 20% are seen a single time; around 13% belongs to the top ten. These data were likewise used in another study, on T cells in Graves' hyperthyroidism and ophthalmopathy. As that study records: Using the HTBI primer set, a first-round RT-PCR was run on the TCR CDR3. Most thyroid clonotypes with frequency above 0.001 were detected in blood.

V and J are TRBV12-3 or TRBV12-4 and TRBJ1-2; no definite D call. Sequenced material: peripheral blood mononuclear cells (PBMCs), taken at new diagnosis, from a patient treated with antithyroid drugs. The clonotype originates from a woman aged 25 to 39 with Graves disease. The CDR3 DNA reads TGTGCCAGCAGTTTTAACAGACCAGTTTTCTATGGCTACACCTTC. It translates to CASSFNRPVFYGYTF.